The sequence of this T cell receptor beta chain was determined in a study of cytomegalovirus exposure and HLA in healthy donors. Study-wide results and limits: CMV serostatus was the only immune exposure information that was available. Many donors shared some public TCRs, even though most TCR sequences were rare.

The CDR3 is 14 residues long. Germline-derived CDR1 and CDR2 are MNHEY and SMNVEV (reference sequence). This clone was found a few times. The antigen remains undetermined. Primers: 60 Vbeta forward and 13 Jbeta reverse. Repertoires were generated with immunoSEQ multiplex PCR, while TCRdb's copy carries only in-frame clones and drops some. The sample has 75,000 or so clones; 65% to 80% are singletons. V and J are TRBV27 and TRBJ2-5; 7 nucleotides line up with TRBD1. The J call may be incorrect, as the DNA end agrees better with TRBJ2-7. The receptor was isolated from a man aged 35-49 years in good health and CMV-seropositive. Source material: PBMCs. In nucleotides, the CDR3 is TGTGCCAGCAGAGTCGTACAGGGGTTTGCCGAGCAGTACTTC. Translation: CASRVVQGFAEQYF.